This T cell receptor (beta chain) originates from a study of blood T cell repertoires in COVID-19. The CDR3 loop spans 16 amino acids. Trimming removed 0 bases from V and 4 bases from J, with 15 bases in between. CDR1 is MNHNS, CDR2 SASEGT, per germline. The authors' processing: Cell counts per sample came from amplifying reference gene primers. TCRdb keeps only in-frame clones here, not all; method: immunoSEQ multiplex PCR. V and J calls and clone size come straight from that table; D and trimming were deduced from the DNA. The data hold 300,000 to 400,000 clones, with around 86% observed a single time.

Sequenced material: PBMCs or T cells enriched from blood (not recorded which). The chain carries TRBV6-1 and TRBJ1-2; D ambiguous. The sequence was obtained from a middle-aged woman with acute COVID-19. The CDR3 loop reads CASSEAVREIRYGYTF. The CDR3 nucleotides read TGTGCCAGCAGTGAAGCGGTGCGGGAGATACGCTATGGCTACACCTTC.